Listed below are T cell receptor beta chains from one sample, sequenced in a study of cytomegalovirus exposure and HLA in healthy donors. Produced via immunoSEQ multiplex PCR; TCRdb's table is partial and in-frame only. Here the sample spans about 70,000 clones, 70% to 90% being singletons. Specimen: PBMCs. Receptors were obtained from a woman in her 30s in good health and CMV-seronegative. CDR3s include the opening cysteine and the closing phenylalanine or tryptophan. The order of the fields is D gene, V gene, clone size, J gene, CDR3 DNA, CDR3 protein. The D gene is left open where the match is weak. Size is omitted from some rows. Given values are once, few, many or a class for expanded clones.

TRBD1	TRBV6-4	.	TRBJ1-2	TGTGCCAGCCCCGGGACAGGGGTCGGCTACACCTTC	CASPGTGVGYTF
TRBD2	TRBV5-1	.	TRBJ2-7	TGCGCCAGCAGCTTGGGACTAGCGGGCGTCTACGAGCAGTACTTC	CASSLGLAGVYEQYF
.	TRBV5-1	.	TRBJ1-2	TGCGCCAGCAGCCCCAGGGAGGGCGATGGCTACACCTTC	CASSPREGDGYTF
.	TRBV7-8	.	TRBJ2-3	TGTGCCAGCAGGCGGAGGGGAACCACAGATACGCAGTATTTT	CASRRRGTTDTQYF
.	TRBV19	once	TRBJ2-2	TGTGCCAGTAGTACCCGGACTGGGGCCGGGGAGCTGTTTTTT	CASSTRTGAGELFF
TRBD1	TRBV14	.	TRBJ2-7	TGTGCCAGCAGCCGACAGGGAAGGGCTTACGAGCAGTACTTC	CASSRQGRAYEQYF
.	TRBV4-1	.	TRBJ2-2	TGCGCCAGCAGCCAGGACACAAATTTTTACACCGGGGAGCTGTTTTTT	CASSQDTNFYTGELFF
.	TRBV9	.	TRBJ1-1	TGTGCCAGCAGCGTGACAGCGAACACTGAAGCTTTCTTT	CASSVTANTEAFF
TRBD1	TRBV28	.	TRBJ2-7	TGTGCCAGCAGTTTACCCGGGACAGGAACATACGAGCAGTACTTC	CASSLPGTGTYEQYF
.	TRBV28	.	TRBJ1-2	TGTGCCAGCAGTTTGGGGGCTTGGTATGGCTACACCTTC	CASSLGAWYGYTF
TRBD2	TRBV9	.	TRBJ2-1	TGTGCCAGCAGCCACGGGAGGGGCCTAAACAATGAGCAGTTCTTC	CASSHGRGLNNEQFF
TRBD2	TRBV28	.	TRBJ2-1	TGTGCCAGCAAGAAGGATAGCGGGTATAAAAGAGTAGATGAGCAGTTCTTC	CASKKDSGYKRVDEQFF
TRBD2	TRBV30	.	TRBJ2-1	TGTGCCTGGAGTAATCTTCGCGGGACTAGCGGGAGTAATGAGCAGTTCTTC	CAWSNLRGTSGSNEQFF
.	TRBV7-3	once	TRBJ1-1	TGTGCCAGCAGCTCCCCGGGAACTGAAGCTTTCTTT	CASSSPGTEAFF
.	TRBV7-2	.	TRBJ2-5	TGTGCCAGCAGCTTAGAGGGGGGGTCGCGAGAGACCCAGTACTTC	CASSLEGGSRETQYF
TRBD1	TRBV28	.	TRBJ1-1	TGTGCCAGCAGTTCAGGACAGGGGGCAAAGACTGAAGCTTTCTTT	CASSSGQGAKTEAFF
.	TRBV28	few	TRBJ1-1	TGTGCCAGCAGTTTACGGTCCGAAGCTTTCTTT	CASSLRSEAFF
TRBD1	TRBV18	.	TRBJ2-7	TGTGCCAGCTCACCTGGGACAGGTCCATACGAGCAGTACTTC	CASSPGTGPYEQYF
.	TRBV7-9	once	TRBJ2-3	TGTGCCAGCAGCCCAAGACAGAGCACAGATACGCAGTATTTT	CASSPRQSTDTQYF
TRBD2	TRBV9	.	TRBJ2-3	TGTGCCAGCAGCGTAGGACTAGCGGGAGAGGCAGATACGCAGTATTTT	CASSVGLAGEADTQYF
.	TRBV27	.	TRBJ2-7	TGTGCCAGCAGTTTATCCACTAGCCGATCCTACGAGCAGTACTTC	CASSLSTSRSYEQYF
.	TRBV7-2	.	TRBJ2-1	TGTGCCAGCAGCTTTGGTATCACATACTCCTACAATGAGCAGTTCTTC	CASSFGITYSYNEQFF
.	TRBV6-6	.	TRBJ1-2	TGTGCCAGCAGTACCTCCGCAGGGGCCCCTAACTATGGCTACACCTTC	CASSTSAGAPNYGYTF
.	TRBV4-2	once	TRBJ2-7	TGTGCCAGCAGCCAAGAGGCGGGCAGGATGGCCTACGAGCAGTACTTC	CASSQEAGRMAYEQYF
.	TRBV7-2	.	TRBJ2-2	TGTGCCAGCAATGTACCCTTTGGGGGGACCGGGGAGCTGTTTTTT	CASNVPFGGTGELFF
.	TRBV19	few	TRBJ1-4	TGTGCCAGTAGTAGGAGGGAGGGCGAAAAACTGTTTTTT	CASSRREGEKLFF
TRBD1	TRBV5-5	.	TRBJ1-4	TGTGCCAGCAGGGTAGGAGGGGGCGATCATGAAAAACTGTTTTTT	CASRVGGGDHEKLFF
.	TRBV7-3	.	TRBJ2-1	TGTGCCAGCAGCCGCGCGGTCGACAATGAGCAGTTCTTC	CASSRAVDNEQFF
.	TRBV7-3	.	TRBJ2-1	TGTGCCAGCAGTGCTATGGGGAGCTCCTACAATGAGCAGTTCTTC	CASSAMGSSYNEQFF
.	TRBV11-2	.	TRBJ2-7	TGTGCCAGCAGCTTAGAACTCGGCGAGCAGTACTTC	CASSLELGEQYF
TRBD1	TRBV4-2	.	TRBJ2-6	TGTGCCAGCAGCCAAGCTCGGACAGGGACTGGGGCCAACGTCCTGACTTTC	CASSQARTGTGANVLTF
.	TRBV21-1	.	TRBJ2-7	TGTGCCAGCAGCAAAGGACAGATGACCTACGAGCAGTACTTC	CASSKGQMTYEQYF
TRBD1	TRBV2	.	TRBJ1-5	TGTGCCAGCAGCTCCGGACAGGGCAGGAATCAGCCCCAGCATTTT	CASSSGQGRNQPQHF
.	TRBV28	.	TRBJ2-3	TGTGCCAGCAGTCCCGGACTACTTACGCAGTATTTT	CASSPGLLTQYF
TRBD2	TRBV11-3	.	TRBJ2-7	TGTGCCAGCAGCTCACCGCCGGGACTAATTTACGAGCAGTACTTC	CASSSPPGLIYEQYF
TRBD2	TRBV2	.	TRBJ2-5	TGTGCCAGCAGTGAACTAGCGGGAGAAGAGACCCAGTACTTC	CASSELAGEETQYF
.	TRBV7-9	.	TRBJ2-3	TGTGCCAGCAGCCCGACAGGGAGGTCTTCAGATACGCAGTATTTT	CASSPTGRSSDTQYF
.	TRBV30	.	TRBJ2-5	TGTGCCTGGAGACAGGGTGCGGAGACCCAGTACTTC	CAWRQGAETQYF
TRBD1	TRBV6-5	.	TRBJ1-2	TGTGCCAGCAGGGACAGGGTCTATGGCTACACCTTC	CASRDRVYGYTF
.	TRBV13	few	TRBJ1-1	TGTGCCAGCAGCCCTGGATTTGCAGGGGCTTTCTTT	CASSPGFAGAFF
TRBD1	TRBV19	.	TRBJ1-1	TGTGCCAGTAGTATAACAGGGGGCTATAACACTGAAGCTTTCTTT	CASSITGGYNTEAFF
TRBD1	TRBV7-9	once	TRBJ2-1	TGTGCCAGCAGCTCCCGAGCCGGGACAGGGGGCTTGAATGAGCAGTTCTTC	CASSSRAGTGGLNEQFF
TRBD1	TRBV5-6	.	TRBJ2-7	TGTGCCAGCAGCCCAGGACAGGGGGCGCGTGAGCAGTACTTC	CASSPGQGAREQYF
TRBD2	TRBV11-3	once	TRBJ2-5	TGTGCCAGCAGTCACATCCCCCGCGGACTAGCGCGGACCCAGTACTTC	CASSHIPRGLARTQYF
TRBD1	TRBV7-3	.	TRBJ1-1	TGTGCCAGCAGCTTAGTCCGGGACAGTGAAGCTTTCTTT	CASSLVRDSEAFF
.	TRBV27	.	TRBJ1-5	TGTGCCAGCAGTAAGCAGACAGGAGTCAGCAATCAGCCCCAGCATTTT	CASSKQTGVSNQPQHF
TRBD2	TRBV4-3	.	TRBJ2-7	TGCGCCAGCAGCCAGACTAGCGGGAGGACCTACGAGCAGTACTTC	CASSQTSGRTYEQYF
TRBD1	TRBV7-9	.	TRBJ1-1	TGTGCCAGCAGCACAAAGAACAGGGGGTTTAACACTGAAGCTTTCTTT	CASSTKNRGFNTEAFF
.	TRBV11-3	.	TRBJ2-7	TGTGCCAGCAGCTTAGCGGGAGACGTGACCTACGAGCAGTACTTC	CASSLAGDVTYEQYF
.	TRBV4-3	once	TRBJ2-3	TGCGCCAGCAGCCCTCGACTTGTGGATACGCAGTATTTT	CASSPRLVDTQYF
.	TRBV10-3	.	TRBJ2-2	TGTGCCATCAGAGACAGGAGGAACACCGGGGAGCTGTTTTTT	CAIRDRRNTGELFF
.	TRBV19	.	TRBJ1-5	TGTGCCAGTAACGGGGGGTTGAATCAGCCCCAGCATTTT	CASNGGLNQPQHF
TRBD2	TRBV7-3	.	TRBJ2-3	TGTGCCAGCAGCTCTGGGACTAGCGGGCTCAGCACAGATACGCAGTATTTT	CASSSGTSGLSTDTQYF